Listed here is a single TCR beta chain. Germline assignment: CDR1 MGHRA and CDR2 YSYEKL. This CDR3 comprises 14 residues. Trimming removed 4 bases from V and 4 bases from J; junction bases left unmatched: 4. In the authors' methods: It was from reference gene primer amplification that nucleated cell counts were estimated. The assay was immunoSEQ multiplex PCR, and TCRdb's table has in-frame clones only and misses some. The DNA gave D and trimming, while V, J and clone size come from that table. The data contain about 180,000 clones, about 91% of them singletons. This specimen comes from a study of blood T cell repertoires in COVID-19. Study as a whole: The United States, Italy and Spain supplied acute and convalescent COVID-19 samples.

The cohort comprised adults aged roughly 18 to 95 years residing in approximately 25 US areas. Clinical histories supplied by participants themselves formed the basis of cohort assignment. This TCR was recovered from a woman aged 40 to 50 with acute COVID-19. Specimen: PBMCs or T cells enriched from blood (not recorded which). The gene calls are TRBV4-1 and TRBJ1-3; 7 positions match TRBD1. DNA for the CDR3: TGCGCCAGCAGCCCGCCGGGACAGGGAAACACCATATATTTT. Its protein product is CASSPPGQGNTIYF.